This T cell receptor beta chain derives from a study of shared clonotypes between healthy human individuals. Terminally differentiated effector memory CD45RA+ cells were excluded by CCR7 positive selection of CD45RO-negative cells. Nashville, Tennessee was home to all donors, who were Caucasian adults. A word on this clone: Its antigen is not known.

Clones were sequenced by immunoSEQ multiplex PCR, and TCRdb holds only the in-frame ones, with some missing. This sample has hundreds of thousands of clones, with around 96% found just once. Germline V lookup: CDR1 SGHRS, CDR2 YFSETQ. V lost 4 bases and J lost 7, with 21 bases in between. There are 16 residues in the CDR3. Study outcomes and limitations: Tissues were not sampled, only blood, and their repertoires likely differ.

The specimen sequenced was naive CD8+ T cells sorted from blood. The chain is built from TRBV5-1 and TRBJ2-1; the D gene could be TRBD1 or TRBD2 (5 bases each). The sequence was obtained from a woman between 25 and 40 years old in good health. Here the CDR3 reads CASSLGPRDRFNEQFF. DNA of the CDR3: TGCGCCAGCAGCCTAGGCCCCAGGGACCGTTTTAATGAGCAGTTCTTC.